This T cell receptor beta chain came from a study of cytomegalovirus exposure and HLA in healthy donors. Study as a whole: Samples from HLA-typed donors yielded about 85 million unique TCRs in an early data release. General study results and limits: In a later analysis, several top co-occurrence clusters appeared linked to parvovirus B19, influenza, CMV and Epstein-Barr virus. The authors later found HLA-associated TCR beta chains more clonally expanded than equally common others. In a later analysis, across HLA loci, associated TCR counts were highest for DRB1, lowest for HLA-C.

This CDR3 is built from 15 residues. In germline, CDR1 is MNHEY, CDR2 SMNVEV (reference sequence). V shed 0 bases and J shed 7 bases, with 15 bases lying between them. About this clone: Antigen unknown.

PCR employed 60 Vbeta and 13 Jbeta primers. The repertoire was sequenced with immunoSEQ multiplex PCR; TCRdb's copy has only in-frame clones and lacks some. The profile covers approximately 110,000 clones, with 70% to 75% appearing a single time and 4.1% taken by the ten largest. The source of this sequence is a woman between 40 and 50 years old in good health and CMV-seronegative. The chain employs TRBV27 and TRBJ1-2; TRBD1 is a possible D gene (6 bases). Sequenced material: PBMCs. CDR3 bases: TGTGCCAGCAGTTTATCGTGGGGGGGCGCTTTTGGCTACACCTTC. This translates into CASSLSWGGAFGYTF.